The rows below give T cell receptor beta chains drawn from one sample of a study of T cells in Graves' hyperthyroidism and ophthalmopathy. TCRdb fed the multiplex PCR reads into MiXCR, producing one record per CDR3 protein. This table holds approximately 220,000 distinct CDR3 sequences, around 19% found once. Material for sequencing was blood. These receptor sequences come from a man in his forties with Graves' hyperthyroidism. Both conserved end residues are part of each CDR3. Each record gives: V gene, J gene, clone size, D gene, CDR3 protein, CDR3 DNA. The D gene is left open where the match is weak. Expanded clones get a size class; other rows say once, few or many, or leave the size out.

TRBV5-1	TRBJ2-1	few	.	CANSQLAGTHNEQFF	TGCGCCAACAGCCAGCTCGCGGGGACCCACAATGAGCAGTTCTTC
TRBV7-2	TRBJ1-2	.	.	CASSSGNNYGYTF	TGTGCCAGCAGCTCCGGGAATAACTATGGCTACACCTTC
TRBV6-5	TRBJ2-5	many	.	CASSYSIGDGETQYF	TGTGCCAGCAGTTACTCGATAGGGGATGGCGAGACCCAGTACTTC
TRBV20-1	TRBJ2-5	.	TRBD1	CSASLRDRESSAYF	TGCAGTGCTAGCCTCCGGGACAGGGAGAGCTCTGCGTACTTC
TRBV11-3	TRBJ2-1	.	TRBD2	CASSPHRLAGPNEQFF	TGTGCCAGCAGCCCCCACCGACTAGCGGGGCCCAATGAGCAGTTCTTC
TRBV28	TRBJ2-5	.	.	CASTRSPETQYF	TGTGCCAGCACCCGGTCCCCAGAGACCCAGTACTTC
TRBV7-9	TRBJ2-2	many	.	CASSLSGAKHTGELFF	TGTGCCAGCAGCTTATCCGGGGCAAAACACACCGGGGAGCTGTTTTTT
TRBV6-2/TRBV6-3	TRBJ1-2	.	.	CASSPDRISGYTF	TGTGCCAGCAGTCCCGACAGGATCTCGGGCTACACCTTC
TRBV28	TRBJ2-5	many	TRBD1	CASRDWDSVDVETQYF	TGTGCCAGCAGGGACTGGGACAGTGTAGATGTTGAGACCCAGTACTTC
TRBV20-1	TRBJ2-7	few	.	CSARARSGSYEQYF	TGCAGTGCTAGAGCTCGTAGCGGATCCTACGAGCAGTACTTC
TRBV7-6	TRBJ2-2	.	.	CASSQDWGFGELFF	TGTGCCAGCAGCCAGGATTGGGGCTTCGGGGAGCTGTTTTTT
TRBV6-2/TRBV6-3	TRBJ2-1	many	TRBD2	CASRLRTSWSNEQFF	TGTGCCAGCCGCTTGAGGACTAGCTGGTCCAATGAGCAGTTCTTC
TRBV9	TRBJ1-4	.	.	CASSVGWRARNDEKLFF	TGTGCCAGCAGCGTAGGTTGGAGGGCAAGAAACGATGAAAAACTGTTTTTT
TRBV7-2	TRBJ1-1	few	.	CATSGPSNTEAFF	TGTGCCACCTCGGGACCGTCTAACACTGAAGCTTTCTTT
TRBV18	TRBJ2-5	many	TRBD2	CASSSSRGDQETQYF	TGTGCCAGCTCATCCAGTCGGGGGGACCAAGAGACCCAGTACTTC
TRBV12-3/TRBV12-4	TRBJ2-2	.	TRBD1	CASSPRQGSGELFF	TGTGCCAGCAGTCCCCGACAGGGGTCCGGGGAGCTGTTTTTT
TRBV4-2	TRBJ2-1	few	.	CASSQDLIRSPGKNEQFF	TGTGCCAGCAGCCAAGATTTAATAAGAAGTCCGGGGAAAAATGAGCAGTTCTTC
TRBV20-1	TRBJ1-6	many	TRBD1	CSARETGRYNSPLHF	TGCAGTGCTAGAGAGACAGGGCGCTATAATTCACCCCTCCACTTT
TRBV5-1	TRBJ2-5	many	.	CASSYLPWSGQETQYF	TGCGCCAGCAGCTACCTACCCTGGTCAGGCCAAGAGACCCAGTACTTC
TRBV2	TRBJ1-2	many	.	CASRASHGYTF	TGTGCCAGCAGAGCCTCACATGGCTACACCTTC
TRBV7-9	TRBJ2-1	.	.	CASSLWPGESRYNEQFF	TGTGCCAGCAGCTTATGGCCCGGGGAGTCGCGGTACAATGAGCAGTTCTTC
TRBV6-5	TRBJ2-1	many	.	CASSYRAAYNEQFF	TGTGCCAGCAGTTACAGGGCCGCCTACAATGAGCAGTTCTTC
TRBV7-9	TRBJ1-3	.	.	CASSSSGGGAGNTIYF	TGTGCCAGCAGCTCCTCCGGGGGGGGAGCTGGAAACACCATATATTTT
TRBV27	TRBJ2-7	many	.	CASSLSAQKSSYEQYF	TGTGCCAGCAGTTTATCGGCTCAGAAAAGCTCCTACGAGCAGTACTTC
TRBV6-2/TRBV6-3	TRBJ1-1	many	TRBD1	CASKGGGMAEAFF	TGTGCCAGCAAAGGGGGCGGAATGGCTGAAGCTTTCTTT
TRBV10-3	TRBJ2-3	.	.	CAISESSGNTQYF	TGTGCCATCAGTGAGTCGAGCGGCAATACGCAGTATTTT
TRBV5-1	TRBJ1-1	many	.	CASSPLTGKNTEAFF	TGCGCCAGCAGCCCATTAACAGGGAAGAACACTGAAGCTTTCTTT
TRBV7-2	TRBJ2-7	.	TRBD1	CASSLPNRGGYEQYF	TGTGCCAGCAGCCTACCAAACAGGGGCGGCTACGAGCAGTACTTC
TRBV27	TRBJ1-6	many	TRBD1	CASSFGRGRNSPLHF	TGTGCCAGCAGTTTTGGCAGGGGGCGTAATTCACCCCTCCACTTT
TRBV20-1	TRBJ2-7	few	TRBD1	CSAPTGQGRQQYF	TGCAGTGCCCCGACGGGACAGGGACGTCAGCAGTACTTC
TRBV7-9	TRBJ1-4	few	.	CASSSLGSSEKLFF	TGTGCCAGCAGCTCTCTCGGGTCAAGTGAAAAACTGTTTTTT
TRBV20-1	TRBJ2-1	many	TRBD2	CSAPLTSGGDNEQFF	TGCAGTGCTCCCCTGACTAGCGGGGGGGATAATGAGCAGTTCTTC
TRBV18	TRBJ1-5	.	.	CASSPGRGNQPQHF	TGTGCCAGCTCACCGGGGAGAGGCAATCAGCCCCAGCATTTT
TRBV2	TRBJ2-3	many	.	CASSEEATDTQYF	TGTGCCAGCAGTGAAGAGGCTACAGATACGCAGTATTTT
TRBV6-2/TRBV6-3	TRBJ1-6	many	TRBD1	CASSRTGANSPLHF	TGTGCCAGCAGCCGGACAGGGGCTAATTCACCCCTCCACTTT
TRBV9	TRBJ1-6	once	.	CASSGGSYNSPLHF	TGTGCCAGCAGCGGCGGCAGTTATAATTCACCCCTCCACTTT
TRBV30	TRBJ2-2	many	.	CAWSLIRSNTGELFF	TGTGCCTGGAGTCTGATCAGGTCTAACACCGGGGAGCTGTTTTTT
TRBV5-5	TRBJ1-2	many	.	CASRDLAEYGYTF	TGTGCCAGTCGGGACCTTGCGGAGTATGGCTACACCTTC
TRBV7-9	TRBJ1-1	.	TRBD1	CASSFQGAIEAFF	TGTGCCAGCAGCTTCCAGGGGGCCATTGAAGCTTTCTTT
TRBV5-1	TRBJ2-5	few	.	CASSVTGYETQYF	TGCGCCAGCAGCGTTACAGGGTACGAGACCCAGTACTTC
TRBV2	TRBJ2-5	many	.	CASSTGKIETQYF	TGTGCCAGCAGTACAGGGAAGATTGAGACCCAGTACTTC
TRBV18	TRBJ1-4	.	.	CASSPPGVTNEKLFF	TGTGCCAGCTCACCACCGGGAGTAACTAATGAAAAACTGTTTTTT
TRBV24-1	TRBJ1-2	many	.	CATSDLHQRYTF	TGTGCCACCAGTGACCTACACCAGAGGTACACCTTC
TRBV18	TRBJ2-3	many	.	CASSPSQASTDTQYF	TGTGCCAGCTCGCCTTCACAGGCTAGCACAGATACGCAGTATTTT
TRBV7-9	TRBJ1-4	.	.	CASSSAGVEEKLFF	TGTGCCAGCAGCTCGGCGGGCGTTGAGGAAAAACTGTTTTTT
TRBV4-3	TRBJ2-3	many	TRBD2	CASSRLAGAPTDTQYF	TGCGCCAGCAGCCGACTAGCGGGGGCCCCCACAGATACGCAGTATTTT
TRBV11-2	TRBJ2-3	many	.	CASSFLVNTQYF	TGTGCCAGCAGCTTCCTAGTGAATACGCAGTATTTT
TRBV7-2	TRBJ2-3	.	.	CASSPRGSTGDTQYF	TGTGCCAGCAGCCCGCGAGGCTCCACAGGAGATACGCAGTATTTT
TRBV15	TRBJ1-5	few	.	CATSRVTGNSNQPQHF	TGTGCCACCAGCAGAGTAACAGGGAATAGCAATCAGCCCCAGCATTTT
TRBV5-1	TRBJ2-5	many	.	CASSTPREETQYF	TGCGCCAGCAGCACTCCTAGAGAAGAGACCCAGTACTTC
TRBV12-3/TRBV12-4	TRBJ1-2	few	.	CTSSLQGANYGYTF	TGTACCAGCAGTTTACAGGGCGCTAACTATGGCTACACCTTC
TRBV5-1	TRBJ2-1	.	.	CASSVDSRSEQFF	TGCGCCAGCAGCGTGGACAGTCGAAGTGAGCAGTTCTTC
TRBV6-4	TRBJ2-5	many	.	CASSDRPKETQYF	TGTGCCAGCAGTGACAGACCCAAAGAGACCCAGTACTTC